A single sample is the source of the 26 T cell receptor beta chains below, sequenced in a study of regulatory T cells in long-lasting Graves disease. Investigators prepared the TCR beta libraries by applying iRepertoire HTBI primers and Arm-PCR of CDR3 regions. TCRdb passed the multiplex PCR reads through MiXCR, listing each CDR3 protein once. The table lists approximately 440,000 distinct CDR3 sequences, around 15% of them singletons. The time point was: newly diagnosed GD, antithyroid drugs for less than 3 months. The TCR library was made from RNA that had been extracted from PBMCs in TRIzol. This sample was shared with a second study, whose subject was T cells in Graves' hyperthyroidism and ophthalmopathy.

The source was peripheral blood mononuclear cells (PBMCs), collected at new diagnosis, from a patient treated with antithyroid drugs. Receptor source: a man aged 40-49 years with Graves disease.

This clonotype occurred many times. V is TRBV12-3 or TRBV12-4 and J is TRBJ2-7; no definite D call. The CDR3 is 14 amino acids. Trimming cost V 3 bases and J 0 bases, with 9 bases left between them. CDR3 residues: CASSLIQTSYEQYF. DNA of the CDR3: TGTGCCAGCAGTTTGATCCAGACCTCCTACGAGCAGTACTTC.

This clonotype was detected many times. The rearrangement uses TRBV30 and TRBJ1-4, with D possibly being TRBD1 (5 bases). The germline V gene has CDR1 GTSNPN and CDR2 SVGIG (reference sequence). This CDR3 comprises 14 residues. V gave up 0 bases and J gave up 8 bases, with 13 bases separating them. CDR3 sequence reads: CAWSVRGEREKLFF. For the CDR3, the DNA is TGTGCCTGGAGTGTACGGGGGGAAAGGGAAAAACTGTTTTTT. The entire variable domain, with the rest obtained from reference TRBV30 and TRBJ1-4, is as follows: SQTIHQWPATLVQPVGSPLSLECTVEGTSNPNLYWYRQAAGRGLQLLFYSVGIGQISSEVPQNLSASRPQDRQFILSSKKLLLSDSGFYLCAWSVRGEREKLFFGSGTQLSVL.

The chain employs TRBV7-9 and TRBJ1-1; the D is unclear. There are 15 residues in the CDR3. V dropped 3 bases and J dropped 8 bases, with 19 bases sitting between them. The V gene's germline CDR1 is SEHNR and CDR2 FQNEAQ (reference sequence). This CDR3 reads CASSFLSGKDGEAFF. The DNA for the CDR3 is TGTGCCAGCAGCTTCTTGTCGGGGAAGGACGGAGAAGCTTTCTTT.

The table lists this clonotype with many counts. The rearrangement joins TRBV6-1 to TRBJ1-1; possible D gene TRBD1, 5 bases. Germline V lookup: CDR1 MNHNS, CDR2 SASEGT. V dropped 6 bases and J dropped 0 bases, with 20 bases sitting between them. The CDR3 sequence is 17 residues long. The CDR3 here is CASRGLVSGLMNTEAFF. CDR3 coding DNA: TGTGCCAGCAGGGGACTCGTCAGTGGTCTCATGAACACTGAAGCTTTCTTT.

This clonotype occurred a few times. This chain uses TRBV29-1 with TRBJ2-4; 7 nucleotides line up with TRBD2. The length of the CDR3 is 13 residues. The V gene end was trimmed by 4 bases and the J gene end by 8 bases; junction bases not matched to a gene: 8. Per the germline V gene, CDR1 is SQVTM and CDR2 is ANQGSEA. In DNA, the CDR3 is TGCAGCGTTGTTCCAGCGGGAAGGGACATTCAGTACTTC. This codes for CSVVPAGRDIQYF.

This clonotype was counted at least ten times. This rearrangement joins TRBV9 to TRBJ2-3; no firm D call. Germline loops: CDR1 SGDLS, CDR2 YYNGEE. V was cut by 0 bases and J by 8 bases, with 13 bases left in between. The CDR3 has 14 residues. CDR3 bases: TGTGCCAGCAGCGTAGACTCTCCAGGACCTACGCAGTATTTT. Protein: CASSVDSPGPTQYF.

Points on this clonotype: This may be a read error: a much more frequent sequence differs by one nucleotide. This CDR3 is missing its conserved last phenylalanine or tryptophan, likely due to a read error. The V and J genes are TRBV6-1 and TRBJ1-6, with a tentative D call TRBD1 (5 bases). Germline CDR1 reads MNHNS; CDR2 reads SASEGT. V lost 9 bases and J lost 4, with 16 bases in between. This CDR3 comprises 15 residues. CDR3 residues: CASLRGASYNSPLHS. CDR3 nucleotides: TGTGCCAGTTTAAGAGGGGCCTCATATAATTCACCCCTCCACTCT.

This clonotype was seen more than once but under ten times. The chain is built from TRBV5-1 and TRBJ2-1; D possibly corresponds to TRBD2 (5 bases). This CDR3 region has 14 residues. Germline lookup yields CDR1 SGHRS and CDR2 YFSETQ. V lost 2 bases and J 6 bases, leaving 12 bases between the germline ends. The chain's CDR3 is CASSLGVGVNEQFF. In DNA form, the CDR3 reads TGCGCCAGCAGCTTAGGTGTGGGAGTCAATGAGCAGTTCTTC. The entire variable domain, with the rest obtained from reference TRBV5-1 and TRBJ2-1, is as follows: KAGVTQTPRYLIKTRGQQVTLSCSPISGHRSVSWYQQTPGQGLQFLFEYFSETQRNKGNFPGRFSGRQFSNSRSEMNVSTLELGDSALYLCASSLGVGVNEQFFGPGTRLTVL.

The rearrangement uses TRBV30 and TRBJ1-3, with 8 bases identical to TRBD1. Germline V gene lookup returns CDR1 GTSNPN and CDR2 SVGIG (reference sequence). Losses at the gene ends were 5 bases for V and 9 bases for J; bases not matched to a gene: 12. The CDR3 is made up of 14 amino acids. The CDR3 reads CAWSSGQGASTIYF. The CDR3 DNA follows: TGTGCCTGGTCGTCTGGACAGGGCGCGAGCACCATATATTTT.

This chain connects TRBV3-1 to TRBJ2-1; 9 positions match TRBD2. The CDR3 contains 14 residues. Germline V gene sequence: CDR1 LGHDT, CDR2 YNNKEL (reference sequence). The trim removed 2 bases at V and 9 bases at J, leaving 5 bases unmatched. CDR3 in amino acids: CASSQIAGESEQFF. CDR3 bases: TGTGCCAGCAGCCAAATAGCGGGAGAGTCTGAGCAGTTCTTC.

There are a few counts of this clonotype. The chain joins TRBV19 to TRBJ2-3; D perhaps matches TRBD2 (5 bases). This CDR3 is built from 12 residues. Germline CDR1 LNHDA, CDR2 SQIVND (reference sequence). V lost 4 bases and J 4 bases, leaving 6 bases between the germline ends. The CDR3 bases are TGTGCCAGTAGTACCGGGGCAGATACGCAGTATTTT. The encoded protein is CASSTGADTQYF.

This chain uses TRBV27 with TRBJ1-5; D gene uncertain. The length of the CDR3 is 14 residues. Germline V CDR1 and CDR2: MNHEY, SMNVEV (reference sequence). Between the trimmed V and J ends, which lost 3 bases and 6 bases, there was a span of 12 bases. In DNA form, the CDR3 reads TGTGCCAGCAGTTTGGGTCGGTGGCGTCAGCCCCAGCATTTT. Translating it yields CASSLGRWRQPQHF.

This clonotype appeared a few times. V usage is TRBV20-1 and J usage is TRBJ1-1, with 9 bases matching TRBD1. V lost 5 bases and J lost 5; bases outside the gene matches: 6. The CDR3 has 13 amino acids. Germline assignment: CDR1 DFQATT and CDR2 SNEGSKA (reference sequence). This chain's CDR3 is CSAGRDRVTEAFF. Here the CDR3 DNA reads TGCAGTGCTGGCCGGGACAGGGTAACTGAAGCTTTCTTT.

This clonotype came up many times. This chain connects TRBV2 to TRBJ2-7; 9 nucleotides line up with TRBD2. The CDR3 has 15 amino acids. CDR1 and CDR2 (germline): SNHLY, FYNNEI. With 6 bases clipped from V and 4 bases from J, the junction kept 10 bases outside the gene matches. DNA of the CDR3: TGTGCCAGCAGGGAAACTAGCGGGCCTTGGTACGAGCAGTACTTC. This gives the protein CASRETSGPWYEQYF.

This clonotype was detected ten times or more. V gene TRBV28 combines with J gene TRBJ2-7; 9 bases map to TRBD1. This CDR3 has 16 residues. Germline V gene sequence: CDR1 MDHEN, CDR2 SYDVKM. V lost 4 bases to trimming and J lost 2 bases; unmatched junction nucleotides: 9. CDR3: CASSYSAGQGPYEQYF. The CDR3, as DNA: TGTGCCAGCAGTTATTCGGCGGGACAGGGCCCCTACGAGCAGTACTTC. Together with reference TRBV28 and TRBJ2-7, the CDR3 gives the full variable domain: DVKVTQSSRYLVKRTGEKVFLECVQDMDHENMFWYRQDPGLGLRLIYFSYDVKMKEKGDIPEGYSVSREKKERFSLILESASTNQTSMYLCASSYSAGQGPYEQYFGPGTRLTVT.

The chain couples TRBV14 to TRBJ1-2; D is possibly TRBD1 (6 bases). The CDR3 sequence is 14 residues long. Germline loops: CDR1 SGHDN, CDR2 FVKESK. Trimming cost V 0 bases and J 7 bases, with 12 bases left between them. In nucleotides, the CDR3 is TGTGCCAGCAGCCAAGATCTGGCAGGGGCTGGCTACACCTTC. Translation gives CASSQDLAGAGYTF.

This clonotype was observed at least ten times. This chain joins TRBV12-3 or TRBV12-4 and TRBJ1-1; no clear D gene. This CDR3 region has 15 residues. Trimming took off 6 bases at V and 1 base at J, with 15 bases between the two ends. CDR3: CASSPLGLGNTEAFF. The CDR3 DNA is TGTGCCAGCAGCCCCCTCGGGTTAGGGAACACTGAAGCTTTCTTT.

There are many counts of this clonotype. This chain uses TRBV29-1 with TRBJ2-3; tentative D call: TRBD2 (6 bases). This CDR3 has 14 residues. Trimming stripped 6 bases from V and 5 bases from J, with 18 bases between. The germline V gene has CDR1 SQVTM and CDR2 ANQGSEA. CDR3 residues: CSVKTEGYGDTQYF. In DNA form, the CDR3 reads TGCAGCGTGAAAACGGAGGGTTATGGAGATACGCAGTATTTT.

Ten or more counts support this clonotype. The chain links TRBV28 to TRBJ1-5; D unresolved. V was pared by 5 bases and J by 8 bases, with 13 bases between. CDR3 length equals 13 residues. The germline V gene encodes CDR1 MDHEN and CDR2 SYDVKM. The CDR3 loop reads CASSPPQLKPQHF. The CDR3 DNA is TGTGCCAGCAGTCCCCCCCAGTTGAAGCCCCAGCATTTT.

At least ten counts were recorded for this clonotype. The rearrangement links TRBV20-1 to TRBJ2-5, with D possibly TRBD1 on 6 matching bases. There are 16 residues in the CDR3. V was shortened by 0 bases and J by 5 bases, with 19 bases between the two germline ends. Germline CDR1 is DFQATT and CDR2 is SNEGSKA (reference sequence). The CDR3 sequence: CSARDAYWGLGETQYF. The CDR3 coding sequence is TGCAGTGCTAGAGATGCGTATTGGGGGCTAGGGGAGACCCAGTACTTC.

Concerning this clonotype itself: A much larger clone sits a single nucleotide away, making a read error possible. The chain uses TRBV28 and TRBJ2-1; 8 nucleotides align to TRBD1. The J segment lost 10 bases and the V segment lost 10 bases, leaving 15 bases of the junction unmatched. The CDR3 covers 14 residues. The germline CDR1 and CDR2 sequences are MDHEN and SYDVKM. The CDR3 here is CATQKTGAGYEQFF. CDR3 DNA sequence: TGTGCCACCCAAAAGACAGGGGCAGGCTACGAGCAGTTCTTC. The variable domain in full, completed from reference TRBV28 and TRBJ2-1, reads DVKVTQSSRYLVKRTGEKVFLECVQDMDHENMFWYRQDPGLGLRLIYFSYDVKMKEKGDIPEGYSVSREKKERFSLILESASTNQTSMYLCATQKTGAGYEQFFGPGTRLTVL.

V gene TRBV12-3 or TRBV12-4 combines with J gene TRBJ2-7, with unresolved D. V shed 4 bases and J shed 2 bases, with 6 bases lying between them. CDR3 length equals 12 residues. CDR3 bases: TGTGCCAGCAGTTGGCAAACCTACGAGCAGTACTTC. This gives the protein CASSWQTYEQYF.

There are many counts of this clonotype. The chain recombines TRBV10-1 with TRBJ2-7; D could derive from TRBD1 or TRBD2 (5 bases each). V lost 1 base and J lost 5, with 12 bases in between. CDR1 and CDR2 (germline): WNHNN, SYGVQD (reference sequence). The CDR3 length is 14 residues. In DNA form, the CDR3 reads TGCGCCAGCAGTGAGTTTTTCGAGGGGAACGAGCAGTACTTC. Amino acid sequence: CASSEFFEGNEQYF.

This clonotype has ten or more counts. This chain uses TRBV28 with TRBJ2-2; the match to TRBD1 covers 10 bases. J lost 4 bases, V lost 3 bases, and 5 bases had no gene match. The CDR3 is 16 residues long. The germline V gene encodes CDR1 MDHEN and CDR2 SYDVKM. The CDR3 reads CASSLEGQGTTGELFF. CDR3 nucleotide sequence: TGTGCCAGCAGTTTGGAGGGACAGGGGACCACCGGGGAGCTGTTTTTT.

This clonotype has more than one count but fewer than ten. V and J are TRBV20-1 and TRBJ1-5, with 8 bases lining up with TRBD1. The CDR3 length is 14 residues. Per germline, CDR1 DFQATT and CDR2 SNEGSKA (reference sequence). CDR3 amino acids: CRGIEDRVNQPQHF. The CDR3 coding sequence is TGCAGGGGGATTGAGGACAGGGTTAATCAGCCCCAGCATTTT.

This clonotype was observed a handful of times. Relative to the germline gene, one junction end is altered; a read error may explain this. This chain uses TRBV20-1 with TRBJ2-4; D is uncertain. The CDR3 spans 15 residues. Germline-derived CDR1 and CDR2 are DFQATT and SNEGSKA (reference sequence). The CDR3 DNA reads as TGCAGTGCTAGGCGGAACTTAGTGGCCAAAACCATTCAGTACTTC. Translating it yields CSARRNLVAKTIQYF.